Below, 3 T cell receptor beta chains from the same sample are listed, as sequenced in a study of identical twins. TCRdb re-called the 5' RACE reads through MiXCR, storing one row per CDR3 protein. The table records 420,000 or so distinct CDR3 sequences, around 18% of them present only once. Sequenced material: naive T cells sorted from blood. The receptors come from a man aged 45-65 years in good health.

This clonotype occurred many times. The CDR3 sequence is CASSLVPAGASYNEQFF. CDR3 DNA: TGTGCCAGCAGCTTAGTCCCTGCGGGAGCTTCCTACAATGAGCAGTTCTTC. The V call is TRBV7-2, the J call TRBJ2-1; 7 bases map to TRBD2. Trimming removed 1 base from V and 1 base from J; junction bases left unmatched: 7. CDR1 is SGHTA, CDR2 FQGNSA, per germline. The CDR3 totals 17 residues.

V is TRBV4-3 and J is TRBJ2-5; D is possibly TRBD2 (5 bases). The CDR3 is made up of 16 amino acids. Germline V gene sequence: CDR1 LGHNA, CDR2 YSLEER. Trimming took 0 bases from V and 4 from J, leaving 15 bases between them. This CDR3 reads CASSQEIRAGGETQYF. The DNA for the CDR3 is TGCGCCAGCAGCCAAGAAATTCGGGCAGGAGGAGAGACCCAGTACTTC.

This chain joins TRBV6-1 and TRBJ2-1, with D possibly matching TRBD2 (6 bases). Germline V gene data show CDR1 as MNHNS and CDR2 as SASEGT. With 7 bases removed from V and 7 bases from J, the gap between germline ends came to 17 bases. CDR3 length: 14 residues. The CDR3, as DNA: TGTGCCAGCAAAAACCCGGGACTGCAAAATGAGCAGTTCTTC. Amino acids: CASKNPGLQNEQFF.